These T cell receptor beta chains were read from a single sample in a study of T cells in Graves' hyperthyroidism and ophthalmopathy. TCRdb fed the multiplex PCR reads into MiXCR, producing one record per CDR3 protein. The sample includes approximately 560,000 distinct CDR3 sequences, 46% seen only once; the top ten take 8% to 8.5%. Sequences were obtained from peripheral blood or thyroid tissue (not recorded which). The source of these receptors is a woman younger than 35 with Graves' hyperthyroidism. CDR3s include the opening cysteine and the closing phenylalanine or tryptophan. Each record gives: J gene, V gene, clone size, CDR3 protein. Size is stated for part of the rows, as once, few or many counts, or as a class when the clone is expanded.

TRBJ1-1 | TRBV10-3 | - | CAISLRGPEAFF
TRBJ2-5 | TRBV2 | - | CASSQARHQETQYF
TRBJ1-2 | TRBV24-1 | - | CATPPRTGAAANYGYTF
TRBJ1-2 | TRBV2 | once | CASSGQGNGYTF
TRBJ2-7 | TRBV10-3 | few | CASSELGTGGSYEQYF
TRBJ1-1 | TRBV19 | once | CASTTGLEAFF
TRBJ1-1 | TRBV7-9 | - | CASSAPYRGEAFF
TRBJ1-6 | TRBV20-1 | many | CSARVDGKENSPLHF
TRBJ2-7 | TRBV10-3 | - | CAISYSPGPSAF
TRBJ2-7 | TRBV7-9 | - | CASSLSLAGAEQYF
TRBJ1-5 | TRBV20-1 | - | CSARDRYRGNSFNQPQHF
TRBJ2-7 | TRBV2 | few | CASSLQSGYEQYF
TRBJ1-1 | TRBV7-9 | - | CASSLGLSAFF
TRBJ2-7 | TRBV2 | - | CASSEDSGIYEQYF
TRBJ1-5 | TRBV7-8 | many | CASSPRTGDQPQHF
TRBJ2-5 | TRBV2 | many | CASARDYQETQYF
TRBJ1-3 | TRBV10-3 | few | CASSYNVGSGNTIYF
TRBJ1-1 | TRBV19 | few | CASSIGYTEAFF
TRBJ2-7 | TRBV29-1 | many | CSARTYGYEQYF
TRBJ1-2 | TRBV7-3 | many | CASSPSPGQGNYGYTF
TRBJ2-5 | TRBV7-2 | - | CASSRGASTTETQYF
TRBJ1-1 | TRBV15 | few | CAHDGNTEAFF
TRBJ2-7 | TRBV10-3 | - | CAISVLEQGNYEQYF
TRBJ2-6 | TRBV19 | - | CACLRAGANVLTF
TRBJ1-4 | TRBV19 | - | CATFATNEKLLF
TRBJ1-3 | TRBV13 | - | CASSLGSSSSGNTIYF